The clone carrying this T cell receptor (beta chain) came up a few times. Its target is unknown. Germline V CDR1 and CDR2: SNHLY, FYNNEI. The germline V and J ends were trimmed by 8 bases and 1 base, with 14 bases remaining between them. The CDR3 is made up of 14 amino acids. This sample is part of a study of a mutant IDH1 vaccine in newly diagnosed glioma. The sample's time point: week 35, safety follow-up. Every vaccination contained 300 ug of the mutant IDH1 20-mer peptide and was paired with topical imiquimod. Method: immunoSEQ multiplex PCR; TCRdb's copy keeps in-frame clones and lacks some. Of about 46,000 clones in the sample, 85% to 95% were seen once.

This chain uses TRBV2 with TRBJ1-1; no clear D gene. The receptor was isolated from a man in his fifties or sixties with glioma. The sample in question was PBMCs, obtained from a glioma patient whose treatment included an IDH1 peptide vaccine. For the CDR3, the DNA is TGTGCCAGCTCCAATCCTCTCCGGAACACTGAAGCTTTCTTT. Translated, it gives CASSNPLRNTEAFF.